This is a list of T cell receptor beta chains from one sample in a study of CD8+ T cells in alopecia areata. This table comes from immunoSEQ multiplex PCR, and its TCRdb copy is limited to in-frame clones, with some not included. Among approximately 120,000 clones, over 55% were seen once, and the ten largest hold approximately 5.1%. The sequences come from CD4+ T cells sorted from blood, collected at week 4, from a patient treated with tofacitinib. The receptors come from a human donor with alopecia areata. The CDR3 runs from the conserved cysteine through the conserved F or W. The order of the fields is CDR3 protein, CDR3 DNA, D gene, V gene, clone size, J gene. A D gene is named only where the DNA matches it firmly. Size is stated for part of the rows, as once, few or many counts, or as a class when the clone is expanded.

CDR3: CAWSPGTDDGQYF
DNA: TGTGCCTGGAGCCCAGGGACGGATGACGGGCAGTACTTC
D: NA
V: TRBV30
size: NA
J: TRBJ2-7

CDR3: CSVVRNSQETQYF
DNA: TGCAGCGTTGTTCGGAATAGCCAAGAGACCCAGTACTTC
D: NA
V: TRBV29-1
size: few
J: TRBJ2-5

CDR3: CASSSTSRERKTQYF
DNA: TGCGCCAGCAGCTCGACTAGCCGGGAAAGGAAGACCCAGTACTTC
D: TRBD2
V: TRBV4-1
size: NA
J: TRBJ2-5

CDR3: CASSHQLQGIQPQHF
DNA: TGCGCCAGCAGCCACCAACTACAGGGCATACAGCCCCAGCATTTT
D: NA
V: TRBV4-1
size: once
J: TRBJ1-5

CDR3: CSVEAGQGAGELFF
DNA: TGCAGCGTTGAGGCGGGACAGGGGGCCGGGGAGCTGTTTTTT
D: TRBD1
V: TRBV29-1
size: NA
J: TRBJ2-2

CDR3: CASSQSRDSGNTIYF
DNA: TGTGCCAGCAGCCAAAGCCGGGACTCTGGAAACACCATATATTTT
D: NA
V: TRBV7-2
size: few
J: TRBJ1-3

CDR3: CASSLSRDNEQFF
DNA: TGTGCCAGCAGCTTGAGTCGGGATAATGAGCAGTTCTTC
D: NA
V: TRBV5-4
size: NA
J: TRBJ2-1

CDR3: CASSRTGVFSGANVLTF
DNA: TGTGCCAGCAGTAGGACAGGGGTCTTCTCTGGGGCCAACGTCCTGACTTTC
D: TRBD1
V: TRBV2
size: NA
J: TRBJ2-6

CDR3: CASSNAPATGELFF
DNA: TGCGCCAGCAGCAATGCCCCTGCCACCGGGGAGCTGTTTTTT
D: NA
V: TRBV4-3
size: NA
J: TRBJ2-2

CDR3: CASSLATSGSTDTQYF
DNA: TGTGCCAGCAGCTTAGCGACTAGCGGGAGCACAGATACGCAGTATTTT
D: TRBD2
V: TRBV7-2
size: few
J: TRBJ2-3

CDR3: CASTKLAGVKHNEQFF
DNA: TGTGCCAGCACCAAACTAGCGGGAGTTAAGCACAATGAGCAGTTCTTC
D: TRBD2
V: TRBV2
size: once
J: TRBJ2-1

CDR3: CASSQFSGGAYEQYF
DNA: TGTGCCAGCAGCCAATTTAGCGGGGGGGCCTACGAGCAGTACTTC
D: TRBD2
V: TRBV7-2
size: NA
J: TRBJ2-7

CDR3: CASSPTPGDGYTF
DNA: TGTGCCAGCAGCCCAACCCCAGGGGATGGCTACACCTTC
D: NA
V: TRBV9
size: once
J: TRBJ1-2

CDR3: CAWSVGAGYNNEQFF
DNA: TGTGCCTGGAGTGTAGGGGCAGGCTATAACAATGAGCAGTTCTTC
D: NA
V: TRBV30
size: few
J: TRBJ2-1

CDR3: CASHTGDLGNQPQHF
DNA: TGTGCCAGTCACACAGGGGATTTGGGCAATCAGCCCCAGCATTTT
D: TRBD1
V: TRBV19
size: NA
J: TRBJ1-5

CDR3: CASNGLTYNEQFF
DNA: TGTGCCAGTAATGGACTAACCTACAATGAGCAGTTCTTC
D: NA
V: TRBV19
size: NA
J: TRBJ2-1

CDR3: CASSPAGLKNEQFF
DNA: TGCGCCAGCAGCCCAGCGGGACTCAAAAATGAGCAGTTCTTC
D: TRBD2
V: TRBV4-3
size: NA
J: TRBJ2-1

CDR3: CASSNLSGREAFF
DNA: TGCGCCAGCAGCAACCTCTCGGGGAGAGAAGCTTTCTTT
D: NA
V: TRBV4-1
size: NA
J: TRBJ1-1

CDR3: CASSDRGIRTDTQYF
DNA: TGTGCCAGCAGTGATCGTGGTATCCGGACAGATACGCAGTATTTT
D: NA
V: TRBV25-1
size: few
J: TRBJ2-3

CDR3: CSADQGVTEAFF
DNA: TGCAGCGCCGACCAGGGGGTCACTGAAGCTTTCTTT
D: TRBD1
V: TRBV29-1
size: few
J: TRBJ1-1